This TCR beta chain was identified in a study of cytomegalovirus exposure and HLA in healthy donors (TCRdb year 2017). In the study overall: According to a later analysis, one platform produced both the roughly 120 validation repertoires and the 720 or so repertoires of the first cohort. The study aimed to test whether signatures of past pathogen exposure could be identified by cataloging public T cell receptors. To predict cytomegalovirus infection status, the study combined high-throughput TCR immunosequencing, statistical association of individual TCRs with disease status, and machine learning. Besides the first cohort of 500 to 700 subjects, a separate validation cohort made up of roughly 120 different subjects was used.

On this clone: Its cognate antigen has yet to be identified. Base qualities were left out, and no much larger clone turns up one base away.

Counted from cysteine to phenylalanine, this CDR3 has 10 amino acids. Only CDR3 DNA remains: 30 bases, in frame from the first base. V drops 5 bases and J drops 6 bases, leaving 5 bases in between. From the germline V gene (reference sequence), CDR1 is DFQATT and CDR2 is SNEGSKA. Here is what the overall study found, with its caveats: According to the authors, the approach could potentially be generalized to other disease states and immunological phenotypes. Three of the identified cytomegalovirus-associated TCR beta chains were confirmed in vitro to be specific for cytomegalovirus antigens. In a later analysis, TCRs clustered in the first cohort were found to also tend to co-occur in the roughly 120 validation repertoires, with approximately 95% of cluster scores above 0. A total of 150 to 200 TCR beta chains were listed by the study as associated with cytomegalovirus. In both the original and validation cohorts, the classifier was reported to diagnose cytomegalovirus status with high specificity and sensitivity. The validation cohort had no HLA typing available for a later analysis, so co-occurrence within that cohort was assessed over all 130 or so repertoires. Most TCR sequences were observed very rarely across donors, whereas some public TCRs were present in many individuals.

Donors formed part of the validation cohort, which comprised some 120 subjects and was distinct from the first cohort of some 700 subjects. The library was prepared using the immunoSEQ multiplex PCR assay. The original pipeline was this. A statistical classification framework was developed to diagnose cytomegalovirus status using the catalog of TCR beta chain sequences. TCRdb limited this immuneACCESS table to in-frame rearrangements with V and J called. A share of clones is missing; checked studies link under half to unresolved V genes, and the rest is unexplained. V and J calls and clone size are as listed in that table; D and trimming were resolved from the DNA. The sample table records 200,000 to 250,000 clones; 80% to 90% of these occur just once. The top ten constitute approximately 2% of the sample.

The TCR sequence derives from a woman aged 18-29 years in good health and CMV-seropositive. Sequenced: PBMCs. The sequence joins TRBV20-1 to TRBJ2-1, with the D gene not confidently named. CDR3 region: CSAVLNEQFF. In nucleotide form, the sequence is TGCAGTGCTGTCCTCAATGAGCAGTTCTTC.